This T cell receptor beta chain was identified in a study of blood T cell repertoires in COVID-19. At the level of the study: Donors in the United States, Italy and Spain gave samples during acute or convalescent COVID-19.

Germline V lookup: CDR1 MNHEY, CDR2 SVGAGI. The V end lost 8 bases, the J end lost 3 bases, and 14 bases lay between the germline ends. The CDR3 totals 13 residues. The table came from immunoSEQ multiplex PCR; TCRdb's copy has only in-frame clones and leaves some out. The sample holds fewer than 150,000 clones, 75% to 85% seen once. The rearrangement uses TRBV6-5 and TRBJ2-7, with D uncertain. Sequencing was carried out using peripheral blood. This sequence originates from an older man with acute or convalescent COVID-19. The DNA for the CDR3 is TGTGCCAGCCGGCGGCAGAGAGACTACGAGCAGTACTTC. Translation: CASRRQRDYEQYF.